The text below deals with one T cell receptor (beta chain). The assay was immunoSEQ multiplex PCR, and TCRdb's table has in-frame clones only and misses some. The table records around 500,000 clones, approximately 91% of them present only once. This specimen comes from a study of blood T cell repertoires in COVID-19. This CDR3 is 18 amino acids long. The V gene's germline CDR1 is SEHNR and CDR2 FQNEAQ (reference sequence). Trimming removed 1 base from V and 4 bases from J; junction bases left unmatched: 15. The receptor was derived from a woman in her sixties who had recovered from COVID-19. The sample consisted of PBMCs or T cells enriched from blood (not recorded which). The chain combines TRBV7-9 with TRBJ1-1; 7 bases map to TRBD1. CDR3 bases: TGTGCCAGCAGCTTAGTAAATGCGGGATCCGACAGGGTCACTGAAGCTTTCTTT. It translates to CASSLVNAGSDRVTEAFF.